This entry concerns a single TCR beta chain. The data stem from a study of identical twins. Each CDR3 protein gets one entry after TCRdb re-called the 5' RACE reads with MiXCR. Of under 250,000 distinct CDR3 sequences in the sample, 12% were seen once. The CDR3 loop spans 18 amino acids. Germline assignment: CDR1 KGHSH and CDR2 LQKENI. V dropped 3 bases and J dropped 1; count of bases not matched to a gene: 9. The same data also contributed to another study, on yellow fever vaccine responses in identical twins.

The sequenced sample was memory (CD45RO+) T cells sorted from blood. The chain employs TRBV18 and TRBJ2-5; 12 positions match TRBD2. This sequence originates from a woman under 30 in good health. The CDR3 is CASSPQSTSGGLQETQYF. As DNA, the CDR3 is TGTGCCAGCTCACCCCAATCGACTAGCGGGGGACTCCAAGAGACCCAGTACTTC.